What follows are 16 T cell receptor beta chains derived from one specimen sequenced in a study of T cells in women clearing cervical HPV infection. Method: immunoSEQ multiplex PCR; TCRdb's copy keeps in-frame clones and lacks some. This repertoire includes around 29,000 clones. Sequencing used blood buffy coat. These receptors were collected from a woman aged 18-70 years with a cervical HPV16 infection that either progressed to CIN3+ or cleared (not recorded which).

In the case of this clone: The observed sequence ends 3 residues before the CDR3 terminus, with the missing tail filled in from the germline J gene. The V gene is TRBV7-9, the J gene TRBJ1-6; D perhaps matches TRBD1 (5 bases). CDR1 is SEHNR and CDR2 is FQNEAQ in the germline V gene (reference sequence). The CDR3 covers 14 residues. V was pared by 3 bases and J by 6 bases, with 9 bases between. CDR3 in amino acids: CASSFGGSNSPLHF. CDR3 DNA, as far as it was read: TGTGCCAGCAGCTTCGGGGGAAGTAATTCACCC. Combining the CDR3 with reference TRBV7-9 and TRBJ1-6 gives the whole variable domain DTGVSQNPRHKITKRGQNVTFRCDPISEHNRLYWYRQTLGQGPEFLTYFQNEAQLEKSRLLSDRFSAERPKGSFSTLEIQRTEQGDSAMYLCASSFGGSNSPLHFGNGTRLTVT.

A word on this clone: The observed sequence ends 3 residues before the CDR3 terminus, with the missing tail filled in from the germline J gene. This chain uses TRBV12-3 or TRBV12-4 with TRBJ2-3; 8 bases match TRBD1. The CDR3 length is 15 residues. V trimming: 5 bases; J trimming: 5 bases; junction bases outside the gene matches: 9. This CDR3 is CASSPQGAGLDTQYF. The sequenced CDR3 bases are TGTGCCAGCAGTCCTCAGGGGGCCGGATTAGATACG.

In the case of this clone: From the germline J gene comes the end of the CDR3, since the read stops 3 residues before it. The chain uses TRBV7-9 and TRBJ1-2, with 8 bases matching TRBD1. Germline trimming cut 3 bases from V and 2 bases from J; bases unmatched to any gene: 5. CDR3 length equals 15 residues. In germline, CDR1 is SEHNR, CDR2 FQNEAQ (reference sequence). The CDR3 loop is CASSFPTGANYGYTF. CDR3 DNA (partial): TGTGCCAGCAGCTTCCCGACAGGGGCGAACTATGGC. Full variable domain (rest looked up from reference TRBV7-9 and TRBJ1-2): DTGVSQNPRHKITKRGQNVTFRCDPISEHNRLYWYRQTLGQGPEFLTYFQNEAQLEKSRLLSDRFSAERPKGSFSTLEIQRTEQGDSAMYLCASSFPTGANYGYTFGSGTRLTVV.

Details on this clone: The read stops 3 residues short of the end of the CDR3; the missing end is completed from the germline J gene. V and J are TRBV7-9 and TRBJ1-2, with 9 nucleotides matching TRBD1. This CDR3 contains 15 residues. The germline V gene has CDR1 SEHNR and CDR2 FQNEAQ (reference sequence). The CDR3 bases that were read are TGTGCCAGCAGCCGGACAGGGGCCCTTCCTTACGAC. This codes for CASSRTGALPYD. The whole CDR3 protein is CASSRTGALPYDYTF.

Of note for this clone: The sequenced fragment ends 3 residues before the CDR3 boundary, so the rest is inferred from the germline J gene. V and J are TRBV5-6 and TRBJ2-5; TRBD1 might be the D (5 bases). CDR3 length equals 15 residues. V lost 0 bases, J lost 1 base, and 10 bases lay in between. The V gene's germline CDR1 is SGHDT and CDR2 YYEEEE. The CDR3 bases that were read are TGTGCCAGCAGCTTGGTCGCAGGGCCCCAAGAGACC. This encodes CASSLVAGPQET. The entire CDR3 is CASSLVAGPQETQYF.

Worth noting for this clone: The read comes to an end 3 residues before the CDR3 does, leaving the germline J gene to fill in the end. This chain connects TRBV11-2 to TRBJ2-1; D is unresolved. Trimming pared 7 bases from V and 5 bases from J, leaving 15 bases between. The CDR3 contains 14 residues. Per germline, CDR1 SGHAT and CDR2 FQNNGV. The CDR3 DNA, read in part, is TGTGCCAGCACTTGGCAAGTTGGGCACAATGAG. It translates to CASTWQVGHNE. The full CDR3 is CASTWQVGHNEQFF.

To note about this clone: Read data end 3 residues before the CDR3 end; the end is taken from the germline J gene. This rearrangement joins TRBV19 to TRBJ1-5; the D gene is possibly TRBD1 (5 bases). This CDR3 spans 15 amino acids. Germline CDR1 reads LNHDA; CDR2 reads SQIVND (reference sequence). Trimming took 7 bases from V and 6 from J, leaving 19 bases between them. CDR3 DNA, as far as it was read: TGTGCCAGTACCACCGCTTGGGAGAGGGGTCAGCCC. Translated: CASTTAWERGQP. The CDR3 reads in full as CASTTAWERGQPQHF.

Note on this clone: The CDR3 goes on 3 residues after the read ends, and that part is filled in from the germline J gene. The gene calls are TRBV23-1 and TRBJ2-1; TRBD1 matches at 7 bases. TRBV23-1 is recorded as an ORF, its role being uncertain. This CDR3 comprises 15 residues. V lost 8 bases and J lost 5; bases outside the gene matches: 12. The CDR3 bases that were read are TGCGCCAGCCCTCCAAAGAACAGGGGAGACAATGAG. This codes for CASPPKNRGDNE. The whole CDR3 protein is CASPPKNRGDNEQFF.

Points on this clone: Coverage ceases 3 residues before the CDR3 finishes, and the germline J gene fills in the end. The chain combines TRBV20-1 with TRBJ2-7, with 8 bases that match TRBD2. Per the germline V gene, CDR1 is DFQATT and CDR2 is SNEGSKA (reference sequence). Germline trimming cut 0 bases from V and 3 bases from J; bases unmatched to any gene: 7. CDR3 length: 15 residues. The CDR3 is CSARDWLAGNYEQYF. CDR3 DNA (partial): TGCAGTGCTAGAGATTGGCTAGCGGGCAACTACGAG.

A note on this clone: The read comes to an end 3 residues before the CDR3 does, leaving the germline J gene to fill in the end. The V call is TRBV30, the J call TRBJ1-2, with unresolved D. The germline V gene has CDR1 GTSNPN and CDR2 SVGIG (reference sequence). Trimming left V 6 bases short and J 5 bases short, with 16 bases between. There are 13 residues in the CDR3. The CDR3 region is CACSQPNWYGYTF. Incomplete CDR3 DNA: TGTGCCTGTTCACAGCCTAATTGGTATGGC.

To note about this clone: The DNA ends 3 residues before the CDR3 does, and the rest of the CDR3 is filled in from the germline J gene. The chain combines TRBV10-3 with TRBJ1-1, with 10 bases matching TRBD1. CDR3 size: 12 residues. Germline CDR1 is ENHRY and CDR2 is SYGVKD. The trim removed 10 bases at V and 5 bases at J, leaving 4 bases unmatched. The CDR3 spells CATWTGGTEAFF. The DNA read from the CDR3 is TGTGCCACGTGGACAGGGGGAACTGAA.

Of note for this clone: The CDR3 goes on 3 residues after the read ends, and that part is filled in from the germline J gene. The J gene is TRBJ2-7, the V gene TRBV12-3 or TRBV12-4, with D perhaps matching TRBD1 (6 bases). Trimming removed 5 bases from V and 2 bases from J, with 16 bases in between. The CDR3 is made up of 15 amino acids. The CDR3 here is CASSPSGTLPYEQYF. The covered CDR3 bases are TGTGCCAGCAGTCCCTCAGGGACACTACCCTACGAG.

Regarding this clone: The read comes to an end 3 residues before the CDR3 does, leaving the germline J gene to fill in the end. The rearrangement uses TRBV5-1 and TRBJ2-1; 10 positions match TRBD1. The germline CDR1 and CDR2 sequences are SGHRS and YFSETQ. V was pared by 2 bases and J by 7 bases, with 6 bases of the junction left unmatched. The CDR3 consists of 15 residues. The CDR3 DNA, read in part, is TGCGCCAGCAGCTTCGCGGGACAGGGGTGGAATGAG. Translating gives CASSFAGQGWNE. The whole CDR3 region reads CASSFAGQGWNEQFF.

Points on this clone: Sequencing ends 3 residues short of the CDR3 end; the germline J gene provides the rest. The chain recombines TRBV20-1 with TRBJ2-1, with 7 bases aligning to TRBD2. Germline loops: CDR1 DFQATT, CDR2 SNEGSKA (reference sequence). The ends lost 3 bases at V and 3 bases at J; junction bases unmatched: 8. The CDR3 contains 15 residues. The sequenced CDR3 bases are TGCAGTGCTAGTGGCGTAGCGGGCCACTACAATGAG. This sequence encodes CSASGVAGHYNE. The CDR3 as a whole reads CSASGVAGHYNEQFF.

This CDR3 is CASRLQGGNSPLHF. The sequenced CDR3 bases are TGTGCCAGCAGGCTACAGGGTGGGAATTCACCC. The chain employs TRBV11-2 and TRBJ1-6; D may be TRBD1 (6 bases). The read comes to an end 3 residues before the CDR3 does, leaving the germline J gene to fill in the end. CDR3 length: 14 amino acids. Trimming removed 6 bases at V and 7 bases at J, with 13 bases between. CDR1 is SGHAT, CDR2 FQNNGV, per germline.

Comments on this clone: The read ends 3 residues shy of where the CDR3 ends; the end is completed using the germline J gene. The chain employs TRBV5-1 and TRBJ1-3, with 8 positions matching TRBD1. Trimming removed 4 bases from V and 3 bases from J; junction bases left unmatched: 3. From germline, CDR1 is SGHRS and CDR2 YFSETQ. The CDR3 consists of 14 residues. The CDR3 bases that were read are TGCGCCAGCAGCGGACAGGGAGGTGGAAACACC. This encodes CASSGQGGGNT. The CDR3 in full is CASSGQGGGNTIYF.